These 12 T cell receptor beta chains were sequenced from one sample in a study of blood T cell repertoires in COVID-19. TCRdb's copy holds only in-frame clones and misses some; the assay was immunoSEQ multiplex PCR. The sample lists about 27,000 clones, more than 80% occurring once. Sequences were obtained from peripheral blood. The receptors derive from a woman of 80 years or more with acute or convalescent COVID-19.

This chain uses TRBV6-5 with TRBJ1-6; D perhaps matches TRBD1 (6 bases). The V and J ends lost 7 bases and 9 bases respectively, with 10 bases between them. The CDR3 loop spans 12 amino acids. The germline CDR1 and CDR2 sequences are MNHEY and SVGAGI. CDR3 sequence reads: CASTQGSSPLHF. Here the CDR3 DNA reads TGTGCCAGCACCCAGGGGAGTTCACCCCTCCACTTT.

This clone came up once. This chain connects TRBV28 to TRBJ1-1; TRBD1 aligns across 9 bases. The CDR3 has 15 residues. From germline, CDR1 is MDHEN and CDR2 SYDVKM. V shed 7 bases and J 3 bases; nucleotides not matched to a gene: 9. The CDR3 sequence is CASIVTGGWDTEAFF. CDR3 sequence (DNA): TGTGCCAGCATCGTCACAGGGGGCTGGGACACTGAAGCTTTCTTT.

The chain uses TRBV11-2 and TRBJ1-4; no reliable D call. CDR1 is SGHAT and CDR2 is FQNNGV in the germline V gene. This CDR3 has 13 residues. V was shortened by 2 bases and J by 16 bases, with 17 bases between the two germline ends. In nucleotides, the CDR3 is TGTGCCAGCAGCTTATTCATGCCCTTAGAACCGTTTTTT. Its protein product is CASSLFMPLEPFF. Together with reference TRBV11-2 and TRBJ1-4, the CDR3 gives the full variable domain: EAGVAQSPRYKIIEKRQSVAFWCNPISGHATLYWYQQILGQGPKLLIQFQNNGVVDDSQLPKDRFSAERLKGVDSTLKIQPAKLEDSAVYLCASSLFMPLEPFFGSGTQLSVL.

J is TRBJ1-5 and V is TRBV5-3; D is uncertain. TRBV5-3 is an open reading frame whose function is uncertain. Trimming took off 4 bases at V and 8 bases at J, with 7 bases between the two ends. This CDR3 is built from 11 residues. The CDR3 is CARSRGEPQHF. The CDR3 nucleotides are TGTGCCAGAAGCCGCGGAGAGCCCCAGCATTTT.

This clone was detected a few times. This chain connects TRBV19 to TRBJ2-2, with TRBD1 as a possible D gene (6 bases). The CDR3 totals 14 residues. Trimming removed 2 bases at V and 4 bases at J, with 8 bases between. Germline assignment: CDR1 LNHDA and CDR2 SQIVND (reference sequence). The CDR3: CASSIIGGTGELFF. The CDR3 DNA follows: TGTGCCAGTAGTATAATAGGGGGCACCGGGGAGCTGTTTTTT.

This chain joins TRBV7-8 and TRBJ2-3; 7 bases fit TRBD2. After removal of 4 bases from V and 6 bases from J, the junction contained 4 bases not matched to a gene. In germline, CDR1 is SGHVS, CDR2 FQNEAQ. CDR3 length equals 13 residues. CDR3 sequence (DNA): TGTGCCAGCAGCTATCCGCGGGAGGATACGCAGTATTTT. This gives the protein CASSYPREDTQYF. The full variable domain, with the rest looked up from reference TRBV7-8 and TRBJ2-3, is GAGVSQSPRYKVAKRGQDVALRCDPISGHVSLFWYQQALGQGPEFLTYFQNEAQLDKSGLPSDRFFAERPEGSVSTLKIQRTQQEDSAVYLCASSYPREDTQYFGPGTRLTVL.

The chain has TRBV18 and TRBJ2-2, with 9 bases aligning to TRBD2. The CDR3 has 15 residues. V dropped 4 bases and J dropped 4; count of bases not matched to a gene: 4. Germline V gene lookup returns CDR1 KGHSH and CDR2 LQKENI. CDR3 protein: CASSLAGDVTGELFF. CDR3 bases: TGTGCCAGCTCACTAGCGGGGGATGTCACCGGGGAGCTGTTTTTT.

The genes are TRBV9 and TRBJ2-3; TRBD2 matches at 11 bases. The CDR3 has 15 residues. V was pared by 0 bases and J by 6 bases, with 3 bases of the junction left unmatched. Germline V lookup: CDR1 SGDLS, CDR2 YYNGEE. The CDR3 nucleotides are TGTGCCAGCAGCGTAGCTTCTAGCGGGAGGGATACGCAGTATTTT. Encoded protein: CASSVASSGRDTQYF.

The gene calls are TRBV27 and TRBJ2-1, with D possibly matching TRBD2 (6 bases). Trimming removed 6 bases from V and 0 bases from J, with 9 bases in between. This CDR3 is built from 14 residues. The germline V gene has CDR1 MNHEY and CDR2 SMNVEV (reference sequence). DNA for the CDR3: TGTGCCAGCAGCACGGACTACTCCTACAATGAGCAGTTCTTC. It encodes CASSTDYSYNEQFF.

J is TRBJ2-2 and V is TRBV28; D is unclear. The ends were cut back, 5 bases at V and 0 bases at J, with 7 bases in the middle. The CDR3 is 14 amino acids. The germline V gene encodes CDR1 MDHEN and CDR2 SYDVKM. CDR3 nucleotides: TGTGCCAGCAGTCGACTTCCGAACACCGGGGAGCTGTTTTTT. Protein: CASSRLPNTGELFF.

J is TRBJ1-5 and V is TRBV6-4; 10 nucleotides line up with TRBD1. CDR1 is MRHNA, CDR2 SNTAGT, per germline. The CDR3 contains 16 residues. J was trimmed by 5 bases and V by 3 bases; bases with no gene match: 7. The CDR3 protein is CASSEGTGAIYQPQHF. CDR3 in DNA: TGTGCCAGCAGTGAGGGGACAGGGGCCATTTATCAGCCCCAGCATTTT.

The CDR3 region is CASNSGGSYNEQFF. CDR3 in DNA: TGTGCCAGTAATAGCGGGGGATCCTACAATGAGCAGTTCTTC. The J gene is TRBJ2-1, the V gene TRBV19; 9 bases are a match to TRBD2. The CDR3 length is 14 residues. Per germline, CDR1 LNHDA and CDR2 SQIVND (reference sequence). V shed 7 bases and J 1 base; nucleotides not matched to a gene: 2.